This T cell receptor (beta chain) is from a study of blood T cell repertoires in COVID-19. There are 14 residues in the CDR3. The germline V gene has CDR1 LNHDA and CDR2 SQIVND (reference sequence). V was trimmed by 5 bases and J by 4 bases, leaving 12 bases between them. Generated by immunoSEQ multiplex PCR, the TCRdb table keeps only in-frame clones and is missing some. The profile shows tens of thousands of clones, around three quarters of them singletons. This sequence originates from a woman older than 75 with acute or convalescent COVID-19. Input material: peripheral blood. This sequence joins TRBV19 and TRBJ1-5, with D hard to call. DNA for the CDR3: TGTGCCAGTAGTTCAAGCAGGATGAATCAGCCCCAGCATTTT. This encodes CASSSSRMNQPQHF.